These 24 T cell receptor beta chains came from one sample sequenced in a study of CD8+CD57+ T cells in acquired aplastic anemia. The template for TCR beta VDJ and CDR3 sequence profiling was genomic DNA. TCRdb analysed the reads with MiXCR anew, one entry per CDR3 protein. The data show 350,000 to 450,000 distinct CDR3 sequences, with roughly 68% seen just once and 3% to 5% held by the top ten. The sequencing input was sorted CD4+, CD8+, or CD8+CD57+ T cells (not recorded which) from PBMCs. These receptors all stem from a human donor in good health, serving as a control.

The chain joins TRBV11-3 to TRBJ2-3; D gene ambiguous. Germline lookup yields CDR1 SGHNT and CDR2 YENEEA. Trimming took 5 bases from V and 6 from J, leaving 12 bases between them. This CDR3 comprises 13 residues. This CDR3 is CASSPNPSDTQYF. The CDR3 region has the DNA TGTGCCAGCAGCCCCAACCCATCCGATACGCAGTATTTT.

In this sample, this clonotype turned up a few times. The chain couples TRBV29-1 to TRBJ1-1; D is unresolved. Trimming removed 1 base at V and 4 bases at J, with 10 bases between. The CDR3 extends over 13 amino acids. Germline V gene sequence: CDR1 SQVTM, CDR2 ANQGSEA. The CDR3 coding sequence is TGCAGCGTTGAAGTTGGGGAGGGCACTGAAGCTTTCTTT. Its translation is CSVEVGEGTEAFF.

Turning to this clonotype: One end of the junction varies from germline; a read error may be responsible. The rearrangement links TRBV7-3 to TRBJ1-6, with 8 bases identical to TRBD1. This CDR3 spans 14 amino acids. Germline V CDR1 and CDR2: SGHTA, FQGTGA. CDR3 DNA: TGCGCCAGCAGCGTGGACAGGGCGGATTCGCCCCTCCACTTT. It is translated as CASSVDRADSPLHF.

Points on this clonotype: At one end, the junction sequence differs from germline, possibly due to a read error. V usage is TRBV10-1 and J usage is TRBJ1-6; D remains ambiguous. The CDR3 length is 15 residues. Germline CDR1 reads WNHNN; CDR2 reads SYGVQD (reference sequence). The CDR3 nucleotides read TGTGCCAGCAGAAGAGTGGTAACGACGGATTCACCCCTCCACTTT. Amino acid sequence: CASRRVVTTDSPLHF.

A few counts support this clonotype. The chain couples TRBV4-1 to TRBJ1-6; maybe TRBD1 (5 bases). The CDR3 sequence is 15 residues long. Trimming pared 6 bases from V and 5 bases from J, leaving 14 bases between. Germline V gives CDR1 MGHRA, CDR2 YSYEKL. CDR3 nucleotide sequence: TGCGCCAGCAGTTCACAGGAGGCCAATAATTCACCCCTCCACTTT. It encodes CASSSQEANNSPLHF.

This clonotype was found once. The chain uses TRBV11-1 and TRBJ2-6, with TRBD1 identical over 9 bases. V trimming: 7 bases; J trimming: 4 bases; junction bases outside the gene matches: 14. The CDR3 spans 18 residues. Germline-derived CDR1 and CDR2 are SGHAT and FQDESV (reference sequence). CDR3 residues: CASTLKYGQGSGANVLTF. CDR3 nucleotides: TGTGCCAGCACTTTAAAATACGGACAGGGGAGCGGGGCCAACGTCCTGACTTTC.

This clonotype was found a few times. The chain carries TRBV19 and TRBJ2-3; D unclear. The length of the CDR3 is 13 residues. From germline, CDR1 is LNHDA and CDR2 SQIVND (reference sequence). V was shortened by 3 bases and J by 2 bases, with 6 bases between the two germline ends. The CDR3 loop is CASSIGITDTQYF. In DNA form, the CDR3 reads TGTGCCAGTAGTATTGGGATCACAGATACGCAGTATTTT.

This chain connects TRBV20-1 to TRBJ1-2, with TRBD1 identical over 12 bases. Germline V gene sequence: CDR1 DFQATT, CDR2 SNEGSKA (reference sequence). Trimming at V came to 6 bases and at J to 6 bases, leaving 8 bases not matched to a gene. The length of the CDR3 is 14 residues. DNA for the CDR3: TGCAGTGCAAGGGGACAGGGGGCAGGAGATGGCTACACCTTC. Protein product: CSARGQGAGDGYTF.

This clonotype was found many times. The chain has TRBV10-3 and TRBJ1-2; the match to TRBD1 covers 7 bases. Germline assignment: CDR1 ENHRY and CDR2 SYGVKD. CDR3 size: 15 residues. V shed 3 bases, J shed 2 bases, and the junction held 6 bases outside the gene matches. CDR3: CAISDLTGSNYGYTF. CDR3 bases: TGTGCCATCAGTGACCTGACAGGGAGCAACTATGGCTACACCTTC.

A note on this clonotype: A junction end diverges from the germline sequence, so it may reflect a read error. The chain has TRBV7-2 and TRBJ1-5; D uncertain. This CDR3 region has 14 residues. CDR1 and CDR2 from the germline V gene are SGHTA and FQGNSA. CDR3 bases: TGTGCCAGCAGCCAATCCAGGCCCCCGCGGCCCGAGCATTTT. Its protein product is CASSQSRPPRPEHF.

The V gene is TRBV9, the J gene TRBJ2-2; D call uncertain. The V end was cut by 5 bases, the J end by 0 bases, with 8 bases between. The CDR3 contains 14 residues. Germline lookup yields CDR1 SGDLS and CDR2 YYNGEE. CDR3 nucleotides: TGTGCCAGCAGGCAGGCGACGAACACCGGGGAGCTGTTTTTT. Amino acid sequence: CASRQATNTGELFF.

Remarks on this clonotype: One end of the junction is discordant with germline, which a read error may explain. The gene calls are TRBV5-4 and TRBJ1-6, with 7 bases fitting TRBD1. This CDR3 is 15 amino acids long. Per the germline V gene, CDR1 is SGHNT and CDR2 is YYREEE (reference sequence). The chain's CDR3 is CATSSGQNYNSPLHF. CDR3 coding DNA: TGTGCCACCAGCTCGGGACAGAATTATAATTCACCCCTCCACTTT.

This sequence joins TRBV24-1 and TRBJ2-3; D is ambiguous. Germline loops: CDR1 KGHDR, CDR2 SFDVKD. Trimming left V 6 bases short and J 2 bases short, with 14 bases between. The CDR3 covers 15 residues. The chain's CDR3 is CATSLHGSSTDTQYF. DNA for the CDR3: TGTGCCACCAGTCTACACGGCTCATCCACAGATACGCAGTATTTT.

The J gene is TRBJ1-2, the V gene TRBV7-2, with 9 positions matching TRBD1. Germline CDR1 and CDR2: SGHTA and FQGNSA. V trimming: 3 bases; J trimming: 6 bases; junction bases outside the gene matches: 5. The CDR3 extends over 14 amino acids. In DNA, the CDR3 is TGTGCCAGCAGCTTGAGACAGGGGGGACATGGCTACACCTTC. Encoded protein: CASSLRQGGHGYTF.

This clonotype was recorded a few times. A junction boundary mismatches the germline segment, possibly from a read error. The chain employs TRBV7-2 and TRBJ1-5, with a possible D match to TRBD1 (5 bases). The CDR3 has 14 amino acids. Germline V gene sequence: CDR1 SGHTA, CDR2 FQGNSA. The CDR3 sequence is CASSLDGSGARGYF. The CDR3 DNA is TGTGCCAGCAGCTTAGACGGTTCCGGGGCACGAGGTTATTTT.

The sample holds many counts of this clonotype. This sequence joins TRBV7-3 and TRBJ1-5, with TRBD1 matching 9 bases. V was clipped by 3 bases and J by 5 bases; unmatched bases: 5. CDR1 SGHTA and CDR2 FQGTGA come from the germline V gene. The CDR3 has 15 amino acids. The CDR3 DNA is TGTGCCAGCAGCTTTAGGACAGGGGCGGATCAGCCCCAGCATTTT. Translated: CASSFRTGADQPQHF. Full variable domain (rest looked up from reference TRBV7-3 and TRBJ1-5): GAGVSQTPSNKVTEKGKYVELRCDPISGHTALYWYRQSLGQGPEFLIYFQGTGAADDSGLPNDRFFAVRPEGSVSTLKIQRTERGDSAVYLCASSFRTGADQPQHFGDGTRLSIL.

This clonotype was seen repeatedly, ten times or more. The genes are TRBV7-9 and TRBJ1-1, with 7 bases fitting TRBD1. The length of the CDR3 is 14 residues. Unmatched junction bases numbered 8, after V lost 5 bases and J lost 5 bases. Germline CDR1 reads SEHNR; CDR2 reads FQNEAQ (reference sequence). The CDR3 is CASSRQGGRTEAFF. For the CDR3, the DNA is TGTGCCAGCAGCCGGCAGGGGGGTCGAACTGAAGCTTTCTTT. The full variable domain, with the rest looked up from reference TRBV7-9 and TRBJ1-1, is DTGVSQNPRHKITKRGQNVTFRCDPISEHNRLYWYRQTLGQGPEFLTYFQNEAQLEKSRLLSDRFSAERPKGSFSTLEIQRTEQGDSAMYLCASSRQGGRTEAFFGQGTRLTVV.

This clonotype was detected ten times or more. The V call is TRBV9, the J call TRBJ2-2, with 11 bases identical to TRBD2. This CDR3 is 14 amino acids long. Germline V gene sequence: CDR1 SGDLS, CDR2 YYNGEE. V lost 3 bases, J lost 7 bases, and 2 bases stayed unmatched. In DNA form, the CDR3 reads TGTGCCAGCAGCGCGGGACTAGCGGACGGGGAGCTGTTTTTT. Its translation: CASSAGLADGELFF. Full variable domain (rest looked up from reference TRBV9 and TRBJ2-2): DSGVTQTPKHLITATGQRVTLRCSPRSGDLSVYWYQQSLDQGLQFLIQYYNGEERAKGNILERFSAQQFPDLHSELNLSSLELGDSALYFCASSAGLADGELFFGEGSRLTVL.

This CDR3 reads CASSTGGTDTQYF. As DNA, the CDR3 is TGTGCCAGCAGTACAGGGGGGACGGATACGCAGTATTTT. The chain is built from TRBV6-5 and TRBJ2-3; 8 positions agree with TRBD1. The CDR3 is 13 residues long. V shed 5 bases and J 6 bases; nucleotides not matched to a gene: 4. CDR1 MNHEY and CDR2 SVGAGI come from the germline V gene.

This clonotype appeared a single time. The chain couples TRBV10-3 to TRBJ2-5, with D maybe TRBD1 (6 bases). The DNA matches TRBJ2-1 better at its end, which makes the J call doubtful. The CDR3 is 12 residues long. In germline, CDR1 is ENHRY, CDR2 SYGVKD. This chain's CDR3 is CANQGAGDGQFF. The CDR3 nucleotides are TGTGCCAACCAGGGAGCAGGGGATGGGCAGTTCTTC.

This clonotype was seen many times. The chain joins TRBV20-1 to TRBJ2-7, with TRBD1 matching 9 bases. Germline-derived CDR1 and CDR2 are DFQATT and SNEGSKA (reference sequence). The CDR3 totals 15 residues. V dropped 3 bases and J dropped 3; count of bases not matched to a gene: 9. The DNA for the CDR3 is TGCAGTGCTAGTCACCCGGGACAGGGCTTCTACGAGCAGTACTTC. Translated, it gives CSASHPGQGFYEQYF.

This rearrangement joins TRBV5-1 to TRBJ2-1; D call uncertain. This CDR3 region has 18 residues. Germline CDR1 SGHRS, CDR2 YFSETQ. The V and J ends lost 4 bases and 0 bases respectively, with 20 bases between them. CDR3 coding DNA: TGCGCCAGCAGCGTGGGCAGGACCGAAGCTAGCTCCTACAATGAGCAGTTCTTC. Its protein product is CASSVGRTEASSYNEQFF.

The V and J genes are TRBV20-1 and TRBJ1-2; TRBD1 might be the D (5 bases). Looked up from germline, CDR1 is DFQATT and CDR2 is SNEGSKA (reference sequence). V lost 6 bases and J lost 5, with 19 bases in between. The CDR3 length is 14 residues. CDR3 in amino acids: CSARGLRDTYGYTF. As DNA, the CDR3 is TGCAGTGCCCGAGGGCTCAGGGATACATATGGCTACACCTTC.

The chain couples TRBV11-1 to TRBJ2-6; TRBD1 might be the D (6 bases). Germline values: CDR1 SGHAT, CDR2 FQDESV (reference sequence). V was pared by 0 bases and J by 0 bases, with 18 bases between. The CDR3 consists of 20 residues. CDR3 loop: CASSLAGQWGYYSGANVLTF. CDR3 coding DNA: TGTGCCAGCAGCTTAGCAGGACAGTGGGGCTACTACTCTGGGGCCAACGTCCTGACTTTC.